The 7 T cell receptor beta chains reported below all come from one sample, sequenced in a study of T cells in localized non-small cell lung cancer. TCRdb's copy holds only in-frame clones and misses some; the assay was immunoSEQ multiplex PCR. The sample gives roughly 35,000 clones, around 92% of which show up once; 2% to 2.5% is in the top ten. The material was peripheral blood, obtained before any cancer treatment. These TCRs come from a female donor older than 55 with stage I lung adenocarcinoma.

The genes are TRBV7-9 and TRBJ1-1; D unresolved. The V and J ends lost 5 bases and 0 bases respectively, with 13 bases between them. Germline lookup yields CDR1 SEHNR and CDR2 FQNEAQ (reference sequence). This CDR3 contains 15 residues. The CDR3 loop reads CASSLYGMVNTEAFF. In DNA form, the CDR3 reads TGTGCCAGCAGCCTTTACGGTATGGTGAACACTGAAGCTTTCTTT.

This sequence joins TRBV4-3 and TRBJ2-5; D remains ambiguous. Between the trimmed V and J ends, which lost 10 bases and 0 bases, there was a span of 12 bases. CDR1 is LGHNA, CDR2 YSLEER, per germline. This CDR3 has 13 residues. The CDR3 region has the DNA TGCGCCACCATCGGGCAGAACCAAGAGACCCAGTACTTC. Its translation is CATIGQNQETQYF.

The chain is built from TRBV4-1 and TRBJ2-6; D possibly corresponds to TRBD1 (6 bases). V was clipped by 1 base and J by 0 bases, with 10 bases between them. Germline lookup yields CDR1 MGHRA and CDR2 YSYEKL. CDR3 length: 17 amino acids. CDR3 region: CASSQGRGGSGANVLTF. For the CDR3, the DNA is TGCGCCAGCAGCCAAGGGCGAGGGGGCTCTGGGGCCAACGTCCTGACTTTC.

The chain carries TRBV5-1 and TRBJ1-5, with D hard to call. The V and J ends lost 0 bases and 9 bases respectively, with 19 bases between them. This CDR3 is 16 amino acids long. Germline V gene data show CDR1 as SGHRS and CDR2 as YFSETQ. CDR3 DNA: TGCGCCAGCAGCTTGGGGGAAGGATCCACGGCGGGGCCCCAGCATTTT. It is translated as CASSLGEGSTAGPQHF.

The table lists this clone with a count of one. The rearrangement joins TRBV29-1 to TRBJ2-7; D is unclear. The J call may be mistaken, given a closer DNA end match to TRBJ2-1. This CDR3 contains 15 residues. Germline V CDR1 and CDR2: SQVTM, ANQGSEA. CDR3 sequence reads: CSVVLGFDAGTEQFF. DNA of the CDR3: TGCAGCGTTGTACTGGGATTTGACGCAGGAACTGAGCAGTTCTTC.

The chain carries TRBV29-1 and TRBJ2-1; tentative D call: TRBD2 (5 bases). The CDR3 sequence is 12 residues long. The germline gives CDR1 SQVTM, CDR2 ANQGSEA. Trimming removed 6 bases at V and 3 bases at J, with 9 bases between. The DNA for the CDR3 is TGCAGCGTAGGACTCGGCTACAATGAGCAGTTCTTC. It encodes CSVGLGYNEQFF.

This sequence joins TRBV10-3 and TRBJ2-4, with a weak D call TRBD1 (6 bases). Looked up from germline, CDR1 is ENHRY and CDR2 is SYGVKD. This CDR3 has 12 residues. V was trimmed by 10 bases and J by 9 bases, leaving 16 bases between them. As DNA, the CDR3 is TGTGCCACACGACAGGAAATAGGCATTCAGTACTTC. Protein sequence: CATRQEIGIQYF.